Shown below are 16 T cell receptor beta chains from a single sample sequenced in a study of T cell changes during pregnancy in multiple sclerosis. Assay used: immunoSEQ multiplex PCR; TCRdb lists only in-frame clones, some missing. The sample lists some 28,000 clones, 80% to 90% occurring once. Specimen: CD4+ T cells from peripheral blood mononuclear cells, collected in the first trimester of pregnancy. Every receptor here comes from a female donor in good health, enrolled as a control in a pregnancy study.

The CDR3 loop reads CASSGESTGTGQYF. CDR3 coding DNA: TGTGCCAGCAGCGGGGAATCGACAGGGACGGGGCAGTACTTC. The gene calls are TRBV7-6 and TRBJ2-7; the match to TRBD1 covers 7 bases. CDR1 is SGHVS, CDR2 FNYEAQ, per germline. After removal of 5 bases from V and 9 bases from J, the junction contained 13 bases not matched to a gene. This CDR3 has 14 amino acids.

The chain has TRBV4-1 and TRBJ1-5; 8 positions match TRBD1. J lost 9 bases, V lost 1 base, and 17 bases had no gene match. Germline loops: CDR1 MGHRA, CDR2 YSYEKL. The CDR3 extends over 18 amino acids. CDR3 sequence (DNA): TGCGCCAGCAGCCAAGCGCTCCCCCGACAGGGGTGGGTACCGCCCCAGCATTTT. It yields the protein CASSQALPRQGWVPPQHF.

The J gene is TRBJ1-2, the V gene TRBV28; no clear D gene. This CDR3 spans 14 amino acids. Germline values: CDR1 MDHEN, CDR2 SYDVKM. The ends were cut back, 5 bases at V and 6 bases at J, with 16 bases in the middle. The CDR3: CASSPSSGSDGYTF. CDR3 nucleotides: TGTGCCAGCAGTCCCTCCAGCGGATCTGATGGCTACACCTTC.

This chain connects TRBV7-2 to TRBJ2-3; D unresolved. V was clipped by 2 bases and J by 4 bases, with 10 bases between them. The CDR3 is 14 amino acids. From germline, CDR1 is SGHTA and CDR2 FQGNSA. CDR3 amino acids: CASSLYEFADTQYF. CDR3 sequence (DNA): TGTGCCAGCAGCTTATACGAGTTTGCAGATACGCAGTATTTT.

The chain carries TRBV7-9 and TRBJ2-7, with TRBD2 identical over 8 bases. The CDR3 length is 15 residues. Trimming removed 4 bases from V and 0 bases from J; junction bases left unmatched: 5. Germline lookup yields CDR1 SEHNR and CDR2 FQNEAQ (reference sequence). This CDR3 reads CASSSSGGLSYEQYF. The CDR3 nucleotides are TGTGCCAGCAGCTCCAGCGGGGGACTCTCCTACGAGCAGTACTTC.

The chain is built from TRBV29-1 and TRBJ2-3; 10 positions agree with TRBD2. The V and J ends lost 5 bases and 1 base, in that order; junction bases with no gene match: 9. The CDR3 runs to 16 residues. Germline V CDR1 and CDR2: SQVTM, ANQGSEA. CDR3 residues: CSVWGGLAGGTDTQYF. In DNA form, the CDR3 reads TGCAGCGTTTGGGGGGGGCTAGCGGGGGGCACAGATACGCAGTATTTT.

V and J are TRBV6-4 and TRBJ2-6; TRBD1 aligns across 7 bases. This CDR3 is built from 17 residues. Germline values: CDR1 MRHNA, CDR2 SNTAGT. The trim removed 9 bases at V and 0 bases at J, leaving 11 bases unmatched. The CDR3 sequence: CASIHLTGHSGANVLTF. DNA for the CDR3: TGTGCCAGTATTCATTTGACAGGGCACTCTGGGGCCAACGTCCTGACTTTC.

The chain joins TRBV6-5 to TRBJ1-6; D is unclear. Germline CDR1 is MNHEY and CDR2 is SVGAGI. The CDR3 contains 13 residues. Trimming took 2 bases from V and 10 from J, leaving 9 bases between them. The CDR3 region has the DNA TGTGCCAGCAGTTACAGGGAGGGCTCACCCCTCCACTTT. Protein product: CASSYREGSPLHF.

This rearrangement joins TRBV4-3 to TRBJ1-4, with D maybe TRBD1 (6 bases). Germline CDR1 reads LGHNA; CDR2 reads YSLEER. The V and J ends lost 3 bases and 5 bases respectively, with 13 bases between them. The CDR3 contains 15 residues. CDR3 DNA sequence: TGCGCCAGCAGCCACCAAACGCAGGGGAATGAAAAACTGTTTTTT. Protein: CASSHQTQGNEKLFF.

The V call is TRBV7-3, the J call TRBJ2-1; 8 bases agree with TRBD2. The CDR3 is 15 amino acids. Germline trimming cut 5 bases from V and 9 bases from J; bases unmatched to any gene: 12. CDR1 SGHTA and CDR2 FQGTGA come from the germline V gene. CDR3 loop: CASSISTGGASEQFF. The DNA for the CDR3 is TGTGCCAGCAGCATATCCACGGGGGGGGCCAGTGAGCAGTTCTTC.

The chain carries TRBV11-2 and TRBJ2-2, with a weak D call TRBD2 (5 bases). Germline V gene sequence: CDR1 SGHAT, CDR2 FQNNGV. The V and J ends lost 6 bases and 15 bases respectively, with 14 bases between them. The CDR3 spans 11 residues. The CDR3 coding sequence is TGTGCCAGCAGTTGGCCCGGACTTGTGTTTTTT. Amino acids: CASSWPGLVFF.

The chain employs TRBV18 and TRBJ2-1, with TRBD1 matching over 7 bases. This CDR3 has 14 amino acids. The germline V gene has CDR1 KGHSH and CDR2 LQKENI. J gave up 6 bases and V 2 bases, and 4 bases lay outside the gene matches. The CDR3 protein is CASSPSGDSNEQFF. The DNA for the CDR3 is TGTGCCAGCTCACCATCAGGGGACAGCAATGAGCAGTTCTTC.

The chain links TRBV5-6 to TRBJ1-5; maybe TRBD1 (5 bases). The CDR3 sequence is 15 residues long. CDR1 and CDR2 from the germline V gene are SGHDT and YYEEEE. The ends were cut back, 6 bases at V and 0 bases at J, with 13 bases in the middle. In DNA, the CDR3 is TGTGCCAGCAACTTTACGACAGATAGCAATCAGCCCCAGCATTTT. This encodes CASNFTTDSNQPQHF.

This clone occurred once. The CDR3, as DNA: TGTGCCAGCAGCCCAGTGTCGGGACAGGAGTTTTACGAGCAGTACTTC. Its translation is CASSPVSGQEFYEQYF. The chain joins TRBV12-1 to TRBJ2-7; the table names TRBD1, a call not compared with the DNA. TRBV12-1 is a pseudogene locus. The CDR3 has 16 amino acids.

The chain employs TRBV7-9 and TRBJ2-1, with D perhaps TRBD1 (5 bases). V lost 2 bases to trimming and J lost 9 bases, with 11 bases between them. Germline lookup yields CDR1 SEHNR and CDR2 FQNEAQ (reference sequence). The CDR3 length is 13 residues. The CDR3 bases are TGTGCCAGCAGCTTACAGGGTTCAGGTGAGCAGTTCTTC. Translated: CASSLQGSGEQFF.

This chain uses TRBV5-1 with TRBJ1-4; 9 bases agree with TRBD1. The J segment lost 6 bases and the V segment lost 4 bases, leaving 4 bases of the junction unmatched. Germline CDR1 SGHRS, CDR2 YFSETQ. The CDR3 contains 14 residues. CDR3: CASSPGTGYEKLFF. The CDR3 DNA reads as TGCGCCAGCAGCCCCGGGACAGGGTATGAAAAACTGTTTTTT.